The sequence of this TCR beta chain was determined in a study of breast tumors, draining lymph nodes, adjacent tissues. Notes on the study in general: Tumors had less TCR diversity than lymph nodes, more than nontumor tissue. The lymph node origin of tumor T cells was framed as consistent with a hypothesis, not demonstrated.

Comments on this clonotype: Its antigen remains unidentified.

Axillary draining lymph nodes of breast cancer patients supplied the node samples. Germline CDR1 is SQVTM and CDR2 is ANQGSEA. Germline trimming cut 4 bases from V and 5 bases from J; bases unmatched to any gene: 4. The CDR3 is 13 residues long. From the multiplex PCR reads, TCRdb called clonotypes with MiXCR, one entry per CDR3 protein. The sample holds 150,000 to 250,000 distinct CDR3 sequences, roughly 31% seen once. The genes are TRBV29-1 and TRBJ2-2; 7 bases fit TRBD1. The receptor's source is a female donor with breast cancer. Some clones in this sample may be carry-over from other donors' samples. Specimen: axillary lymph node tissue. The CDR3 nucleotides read TGCAGCGTTGTGACAGGGTGGACCGGGGAGCTGTTTTTT. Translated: CSVVTGWTGELFF.